Below, one T cell receptor (beta chain) is given with its context. Assay: immunoSEQ multiplex PCR; the TCRdb copy retains only in-frame clones and omits some. The sample lists more than 95,000 clones, about 82% occurring once. This entry is derived from a study of blood T cell repertoires in COVID-19. Study-wide context: Specimens from acute and convalescent COVID-19 originated in the United States, Italy and Spain. PBMCs, B-cell-depleted T cells, or T cells were the source of the cDNA or gDNA that made up the material.

The source is a human donor in a cohort sampled during active COVID-19. The specimen sequenced was peripheral blood.

The CDR3 sequence: CASNTGGDQPQHF. The CDR3 nucleotides are TGTGCCAGCAATACAGGGGGAGATCAGCCCCAGCATTTT. The V and J genes are TRBV28 and TRBJ1-5, with 8 bases aligning to TRBD1. J gave up 5 bases and V 7 bases, and 4 bases lay outside the gene matches. Per the germline V gene, CDR1 is MDHEN and CDR2 is SYDVKM. The CDR3 is 13 residues long.